The sample holds a few counts of the clone carrying this TCR beta chain. TCRdb's copy holds only in-frame clones and misses some; the assay was immunoSEQ multiplex PCR. The sample holds more than 10,000 clones, around 90% seen once. This sample is part of a study of tumor T cells in aggressive B-cell lymphoma. The V gene end was trimmed by 1 base and the J gene end by 2 bases; junction bases not matched to a gene: 2. Germline CDR1 KGHSH, CDR2 LQKENI. CDR3 length equals 16 residues. The sequenced sample was tumor tissue. This clonotype was obtained from an adult with diffuse large B cell lymphoma. This chain uses TRBV18 with TRBJ2-6; 7 bases are a match to TRBD1. Written as DNA, the CDR3 is TGTGCCAGCTCACCACAGGGGGCGGCTGGGGCCAACGTCCTGACTTTC. Its translation is CASSPQGAAGANVLTF.